The clone carrying this T cell receptor (beta chain) has ten or more counts. One entry per CDR3 protein, called by TCRdb with MiXCR from the 5' RACE reads. The sample carries hundreds of thousands of distinct CDR3 sequences, around 8.3% recorded once. These data are taken from a study of identical twins. After removal of 2 bases from V and 5 bases from J, the junction contained 2 bases not matched to a gene. Germline V gene sequence: CDR1 SGHTA, CDR2 FQGNSA. The CDR3 is 14 amino acids. This sample also belongs to another study, concerning yellow fever vaccine responses in identical twins.

The sequence derives from a woman aged 18 to 35 in good health. The chain couples TRBV7-2 to TRBJ2-3, with 9 bases matching TRBD2. The sample comprised PBMCs. The CDR3 DNA sequence: TGTGCCAGCAGCTTATTAGCGGGGGTAGATACGCAGTATTTT. It encodes CASSLLAGVDTQYF.